This paragraph covers one TCR beta chain sequence. Its antigen is not yet known. No clone much larger than this one lies a single base away; base qualities are absent. The immunoSEQ hsTCRB v3.0 assay was used at survey level resolution to sequence the TRB variable region. The targeted TRB sequencing depth was roughly 40,000-50,000 T-cell genomes per sample. TRB libraries were pooled and sequenced on an Illumina MiSeq using a v3 150-cycle kit. In the authors' own workflow: Repertoire analysis ran in R within a reproducible Nextflow workflow covering QC, data transformation and analysis. LymphoSeq2, an R package for exploring AIRR-Seq data, was used to implement the custom analyses. A few samples yielding fewer than 5000 total TRB sequences were excluded, leaving approximately 190 analyzed HIV repertoires. Among the 170 to 200 retained HIV repertoires, under 65 were collected before ART initiation and around 130 after ART initiation. Each repertoire was downsampled to 5000 TRB nucleotide sequences, and summary statistics were averaged across 100 downsampling iterations. The analysis kept only TRB sequences whose CDR3 regions were at least seven amino acids long. Diversity was measured with a Shannon entropy-derived clonality score and the Gini coefficient. Repertoire networks linked the top 5000 CDR3 amino acid sequences whenever two sequences differed by an edit distance of one. For TRB CDR3 amino acid sequences, GLIPH2 was used to predict antigen specificity groups and MHC restriction. Known CMV, EBV, HIV or tissue antigen associations were flagged by matching CDR3 amino acid sequences against VDJdb and McPAS-TCR. Pre-ART, post-ART and control groups were compared with Wilcoxon signed-rank tests and Holm-Bonferroni correction. The immuneACCESS repertoire file appears here via TCRdb, limited to in-frame rearrangements. These files lack a portion of the clones; in checked studies, under half of the deficit traces to unresolved V genes, and the cause of the others is not known. The V and J calls and the clone size are those of that table, but D and trimming were determined from the DNA. The sample records 7,500 to 8,500 clones, 81% of which are singletons. Approximately 15% of the sample is in the top ten clones.

This record belongs to a study of long-term antiretroviral therapy in people with HIV (dated by TCRdb to the early 2020s). Study-wide context: Collection of the earliest samples took place about a decade ahead of the 2015 WHO recommendation for immediate ART, at a time when ART was typically delayed until CD4 counts fell. Whether ART initiation and durable HIV suppression were associated with changes in peripheral blood TRB repertoire composition and diversity was tested in a retrospective serial study. A total of around 190 cryopreserved PBMC samples came from roughly 30 adults with confirmed HIV infection and were collected serially over a mean of roughly six years (range 1-12). Of the 30 participants with HIV, roughly twelve were female. Test extractions of a monoclonal T-cell line alongside 30 to 35 polyclonal samples showed no cross-contamination during QIAcube processing.

Overall study results and their limits: A significant increase in TRB diversity was found to be associated with ART initiation, although TRB diversity was observed to remain significantly below that of transplant donor controls even after long-term ART. Because pre-ART samples had limited cell numbers, profiling was done on unsorted PBMC rather than on sorted CD4+ and CD8+ T cells. Expanded TRB clones identified before ART initiation dominated the repertoire at all time points, although this dominance fluctuated and declined in many PLHIV after ART. The samples were dated from about 2004 to 2018, and the ART regimens that were used may be less effective than current ART regimens. Inferences about post-ART repertoire changes were limited because no data were available on ART adherence, viral resistance or therapy changes. Because PBMC availability was limited, only the TCR beta chain was sequenced, with no alpha chain pairing. CDR3 length ranges in HIV repertoires were narrower than in controls, and network structure suggested an antigen-experienced repertoire with only a slight naive shift after ART.

V is cut by 0 bases and J by 1 base, and the space between the germline ends is 3 bases. Measured from the cysteine to the phenylalanine, the CDR3 is 13 residues long. Only the CDR3 portion is preserved as DNA: 39 bases, with reading frame beginning at the first base. CDR1 and CDR2 are read off the germline V gene as MGHRA and YSYEKL. Inclusion was restricted to participants for whom at least one PBMC sample before ART initiation and at least two post-ART samples were available. Treatment was received in the United States of America by all participants with HIV. Before DNA extraction, cryopreserved samples containing roughly 0.85-11 million PBMC were thawed and washed. At the time of the earliest PBMC sample, participants with HIV were aged between roughly 23 and 60 years. Per participant, PBMC samples came from 1-4 timepoints prior to ART initiation and 2-8 timepoints following ART initiation, for a median of 7 samples. Serial HIV viral load, CD4+ T-cell count, ART history and demographic data were obtained for every participant. Genomic DNA was extracted from unsorted PBMC with a Qiagen kit on a QIAcube, processed in batches of 12 samples.

The chain joins TRBV4-1 to TRBJ1-2, with the D segment identity uncertain. Here the sequenced sample was unsorted PBMCs, taken 2.5 to 2.7 years before starting antiretroviral therapy. This clonotype was obtained from a man aged 40-49 years with HIV. This receptor has the CDR3 CASSQDGNYGYTF. The DNA reads TGCGCCAGCAGCCAAGATGGTAACTATGGCTACACCTTC.